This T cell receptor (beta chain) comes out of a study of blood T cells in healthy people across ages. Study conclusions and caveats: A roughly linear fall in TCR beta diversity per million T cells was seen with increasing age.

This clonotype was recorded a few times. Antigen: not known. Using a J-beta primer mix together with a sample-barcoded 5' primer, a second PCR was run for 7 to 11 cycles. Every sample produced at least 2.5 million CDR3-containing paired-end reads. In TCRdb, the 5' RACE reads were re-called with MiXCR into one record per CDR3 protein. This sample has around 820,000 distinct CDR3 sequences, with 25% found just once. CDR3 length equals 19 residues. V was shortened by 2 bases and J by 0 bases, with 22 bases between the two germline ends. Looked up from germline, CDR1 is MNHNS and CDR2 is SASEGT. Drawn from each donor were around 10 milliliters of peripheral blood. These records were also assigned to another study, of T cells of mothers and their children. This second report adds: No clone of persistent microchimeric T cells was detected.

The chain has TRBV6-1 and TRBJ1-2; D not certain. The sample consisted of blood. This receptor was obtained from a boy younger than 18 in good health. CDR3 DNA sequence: TGTGCCAGCAGTGAACCTCTGCAGCCAACACATTTCTCTAACTATGGCTACACCTTC. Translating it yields CASSEPLQPTHFSNYGYTF.